This TCR beta chain appears in the sequencing data of a study of shared clonotypes between healthy human individuals. The CDR3 is made up of 12 amino acids. CDR1 is GTSNPN and CDR2 is SVGIG in the germline V gene (reference sequence). Trimming shortened V by 1 base and J by 8 bases, and 11 bases separated the two germline ends. Naive CD8 cells lacked CD45RO, underwent positive selection for CCR7 and left out terminally differentiated effector memory CD45RA+ cells. Here immunoSEQ multiplex PCR was the method, and the copy in TCRdb shows in-frame clones only, minus some. Among roughly 2,000,000 clones listed, less than 95% were seen once.

Sample: naive CD8+ T cells sorted from blood. V and J are TRBV30 and TRBJ1-2; D not certain. This sequence was found in a man aged 18-30 years in good health. For the CDR3, the DNA is TGTGCCTGGAGTGATAACGGTATCGGCTACACCTTC. Encoded protein: CAWSDNGIGYTF.